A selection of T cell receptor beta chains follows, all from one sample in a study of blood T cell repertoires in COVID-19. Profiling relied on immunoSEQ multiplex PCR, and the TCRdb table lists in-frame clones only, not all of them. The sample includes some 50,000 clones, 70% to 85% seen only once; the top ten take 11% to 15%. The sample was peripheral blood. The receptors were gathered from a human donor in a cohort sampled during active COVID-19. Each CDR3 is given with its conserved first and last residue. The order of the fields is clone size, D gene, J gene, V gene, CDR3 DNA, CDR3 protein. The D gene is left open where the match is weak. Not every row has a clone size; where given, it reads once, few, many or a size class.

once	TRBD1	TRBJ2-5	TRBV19	TGTGCCAGTAGTGAACTACAGGGGGACAGGGAGACCCAGTACTTC	CASSELQGDRETQYF
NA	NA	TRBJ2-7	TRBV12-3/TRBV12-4	TGTGCCAGCAGTTTTTACAGCTACGAGCAGTACTTC	CASSFYSYEQYF
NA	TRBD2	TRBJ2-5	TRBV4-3	TGCGCCAGCAGCCAAGAGGCTAGCGGGGGCACAGCCCAGTACTTC	CASSQEASGGTAQYF
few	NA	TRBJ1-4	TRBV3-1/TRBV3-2	TGTGCCAGCAGCCCCTGGGGAGAATCAACTAATGAAAAACTGTTTTTT	CASSPWGESTNEKLFF
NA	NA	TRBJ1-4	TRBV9	TGTGCCAGCAGCGTAGGGCCCCTGACGGCGGGTAATGAAAAACTGTTTTTT	CASSVGPLTAGNEKLFF
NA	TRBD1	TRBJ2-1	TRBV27	TGTGCCAGCAGTGACAGGGTAATCGGTTACAATGAGCAGTTCTTC	CASSDRVIGYNEQFF
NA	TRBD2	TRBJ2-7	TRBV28	TGTGCCAGCAGTTTTGCGGGAGAAGGTGGGGAGCAGTACTTC	CASSFAGEGGEQYF
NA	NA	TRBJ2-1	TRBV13	TGTGCCAGCAGCCCACGACTAGGATTGTCCAATGAGCAGTTCTTC	CASSPRLGLSNEQFF
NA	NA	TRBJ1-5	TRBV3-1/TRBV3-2	TGTGCCAGCAGCCCGACATCCGACATTAATCAGCCCCAGCATTTT	CASSPTSDINQPQHF
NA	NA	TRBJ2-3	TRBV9	TGTGCCAGCAGCGTAGGCGGGCGAACTAGCACAGATACGCAGTATTTT	CASSVGGRTSTDTQYF
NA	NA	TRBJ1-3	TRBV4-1	TGCGCCAGCAGCGATAATTACGAGTATGCCTCTGGAAACACCATATATTTT	CASSDNYEYASGNTIYF
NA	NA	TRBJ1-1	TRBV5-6	TGTGCCAGCAGCTTGCTACCGCAAATGAACACTGAAGCTTTCTTT	CASSLLPQMNTEAFF
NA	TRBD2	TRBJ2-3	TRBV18	TGTGCCAGCTCGGGCCGACTAGCGGGCCCGGATACGCAGTATTTT	CASSGRLAGPDTQYF
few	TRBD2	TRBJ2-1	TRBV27	TGTGCCAGCAGAACGGGACTAGCGGAGTACAATGAGCAGTTCTTC	CASRTGLAEYNEQFF
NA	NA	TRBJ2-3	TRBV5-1	TGCGCCAGCAGAATGGGGGGTTTGTTCACAGATACGCAGTATTTT	CASRMGGLFTDTQYF
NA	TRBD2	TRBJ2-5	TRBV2	TGTGCCAGCAGTGCTCCGGGACTAGCGGACCAAGAGACCCAGTACTTC	CASSAPGLADQETQYF
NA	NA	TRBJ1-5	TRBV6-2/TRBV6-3	TGTGCCAGCAGTTACGCAGGGGATCAGCCCCAGCATTTT	CASSYAGDQPQHF
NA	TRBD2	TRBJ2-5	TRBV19	TGTGCCAGTAGACCGGGACTAGCGCCTAAAGAGACCCAGTACTTC	CASRPGLAPKETQYF
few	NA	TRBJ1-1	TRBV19	TGTGCCAGTAGTATGTCGAGTGGGCCTCCTGAAGCTTTCTTT	CASSMSSGPPEAFF
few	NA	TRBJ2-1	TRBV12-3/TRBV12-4	TGTGCCAGCAGCTCCGTAACCTACAATGAGCAGTTCTTC	CASSSVTYNEQFF
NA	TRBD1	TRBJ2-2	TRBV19	TGTGCCAGTAGTACACGACAGGGCGGAAGCACCGGGGAGCTGTTTTTT	CASSTRQGGSTGELFF
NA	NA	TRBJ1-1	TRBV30	TGTGCCTGGAGTCCCCGGAGGTCTCCCCCAGCTTTCTTT	CAWSPRRSPPAFF